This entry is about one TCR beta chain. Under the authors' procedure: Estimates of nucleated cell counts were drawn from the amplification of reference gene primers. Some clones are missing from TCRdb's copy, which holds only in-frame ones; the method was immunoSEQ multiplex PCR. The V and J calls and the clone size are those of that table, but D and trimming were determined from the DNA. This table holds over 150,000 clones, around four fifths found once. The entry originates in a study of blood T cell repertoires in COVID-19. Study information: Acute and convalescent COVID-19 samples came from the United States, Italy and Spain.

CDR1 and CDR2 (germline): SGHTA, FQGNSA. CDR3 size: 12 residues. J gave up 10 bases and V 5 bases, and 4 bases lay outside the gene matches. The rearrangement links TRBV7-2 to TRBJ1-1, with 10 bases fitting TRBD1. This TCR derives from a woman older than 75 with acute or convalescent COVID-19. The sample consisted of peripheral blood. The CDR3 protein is CASSARQGAAFF. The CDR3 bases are TGTGCCAGCAGCGCCCGACAGGGGGCAGCTTTCTTT.